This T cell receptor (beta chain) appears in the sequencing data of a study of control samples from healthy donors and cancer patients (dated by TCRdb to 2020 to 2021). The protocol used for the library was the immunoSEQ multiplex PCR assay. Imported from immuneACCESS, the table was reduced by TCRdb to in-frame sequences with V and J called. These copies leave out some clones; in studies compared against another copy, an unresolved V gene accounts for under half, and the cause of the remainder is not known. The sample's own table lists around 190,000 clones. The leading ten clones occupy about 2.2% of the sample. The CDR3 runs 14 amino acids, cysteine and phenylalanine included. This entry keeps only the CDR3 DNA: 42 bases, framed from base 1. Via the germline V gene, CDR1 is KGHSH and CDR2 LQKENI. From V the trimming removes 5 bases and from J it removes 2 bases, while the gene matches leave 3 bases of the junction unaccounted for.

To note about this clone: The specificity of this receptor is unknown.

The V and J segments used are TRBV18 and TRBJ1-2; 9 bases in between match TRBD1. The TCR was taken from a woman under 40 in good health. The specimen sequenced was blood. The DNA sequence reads TGTGCCAGCTCAGCGGGACAGGGAAACTATGGCTACACCTTC. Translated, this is CASSAGQGNYGYTF.